This TCR beta chain was obtained from a study of shared clonotypes between healthy human individuals. Comments on this clone: As yet, its antigen is unknown.

The study, taken as a whole, reports: An expected dependence of interdonor clonotype sharing on sequencing depth was noted. A generally larger estimated richness was seen in naive subsets than in memory subsets. The small donor group covered limited genetic and exposure diversity.

The naive CD8 subset, CD45RO-negative cells positively selected for CCR7, excluded terminally differentiated effector memory CD45RA+ cells. Germline V gene sequence: CDR1 MGHRA, CDR2 YSYEKL. CDR3 length equals 15 residues. Trimming took off 0 bases at V and 2 bases at J, with 9 bases between the two ends. The authors ran the assay at deep level. Method: immunoSEQ multiplex PCR; TCRdb's copy keeps in-frame clones and lacks some. The top ten clones hold roughly 1% of a sample with 2 million or so clones, about 95% of them seen once. The specimen sequenced was naive CD8+ T cells sorted from blood. The V and J genes are TRBV4-1 and TRBJ2-3; D is unresolved. The clonotype originates from a young man in good health. CDR3 protein: CASSQDQSSTDTQYF. CDR3 sequence (DNA): TGCGCCAGCAGCCAAGATCAAAGCTCCACAGATACGCAGTATTTT.